This is a list of T cell receptor beta chains from one sample in a study of blood T cell repertoires in COVID-19. Using immunoSEQ multiplex PCR, the repertoire was profiled, and TCRdb retains in-frame clones only, with some absent. The profile shows about 130,000 clones, 70% to 90% of them singletons. Sequencing was performed on PBMCs or T cells enriched from blood (not recorded which). The source of these receptors is a man aged 50 or older who had recovered from COVID-19. The CDR3 runs from the conserved cysteine through the conserved F or W. D genes are given only for firm matches. Clone size is stated in some rows and not others, as once, few, many or a class when expanded.

j_gene	abundance	len	v_gene	d_gene	CDR3nt	CDR3aa
TRBJ1-4	-	13	TRBV14	-	TGTGCCAGCAGCCATCAAACAGGGGAAAAACTGTTTTTT	CASSHQTGEKLFF
TRBJ2-3	-	14	TRBV11-3	-	TGTGCCAGCAGCCCGCGGACAGAGACAGATACGCAGTATTTT	CASSPRTETDTQYF
TRBJ2-1	-	14	TRBV2	TRBD2	TGTGCCAGCACACTAGCGAGCTCCTACAATGAGCAGTTCTTC	CASTLASSYNEQFF
TRBJ2-7	-	16	TRBV7-9	-	TGTGCCAGCAGCTTAGGGTTGCGGTTGGCAGCCGACGAGCAGTACTTC	CASSLGLRLAADEQYF
TRBJ1-4	-	15	TRBV7-6	TRBD1	TGTGCCAGCAGCCCCCTAGACAGGGAAGGAGAAAAACTGTTTTTT	CASSPLDREGEKLFF
TRBJ1-5	once	18	TRBV7-6	-	TGTGCCAGCAGCTTAGAAGGGGGAGGGGCCCCTAGCAATCAGCCCCAGCATTTT	CASSLEGGGAPSNQPQHF
TRBJ1-1	-	15	TRBV5-1	TRBD1	TGCGCCAGCAGCGACGACAGGGGAGCGAACACTGAAGCTTTCTTT	CASSDDRGANTEAFF
TRBJ2-1	-	15	TRBV5-1	TRBD2	TGCGCCAGCAGCTTGGGACTAGCGGGAAACAATGAGCAGTTCTTC	CASSLGLAGNNEQFF
TRBJ1-2	once	13	TRBV11-2	-	TGTGCCAGCAGCTTAGGCAGGGACTATGGCTACACCTTC	CASSLGRDYGYTF
TRBJ1-5	few	13	TRBV24-1	-	TGTGCCACCAGTGATGGGCTCAATCAGCCCCAGCATTTT	CATSDGLNQPQHF